This T cell receptor beta chain was sequenced during a study of T cells in Graves' hyperthyroidism and ophthalmopathy. Study at large: Initial diagnosis, before any treatment, was when peripheral blood was collected.

Amplified regions were TCR beta CDR3 sequences from RNA transcripts. An initial round of RT-PCR targeting the TCR CDR3 relied on the HTBI primer set. TCRdb re-called the multiplex PCR reads through MiXCR, storing one row per CDR3 protein. There are roughly 600,000 distinct CDR3 sequences in the sample; roughly 15% occur only once, and approximately 13% lies in the top ten. As for this clonotype: Its antigen is as yet unknown.

Trimming removed 4 bases from V and 1 base from J; junction bases left unmatched: 4. The CDR3 sequence is 16 residues long. The germline V gene has CDR1 SGDLS and CDR2 YYNGEE. Those patients with uncontrolled infection, other autoimmune disease, pregnancy or lactation were excluded. Each diagnosis drew on symptoms, thyroxine, TRAb, thyroid ultrasound and orbital computed tomography findings. Study-wide points: Clonotypes that were expanded in thyroid above 0.001 mostly appeared in blood too.

The gene calls are TRBV9 and TRBJ2-2, with 10 bases identical to TRBD2. The sample was blood. The clonotype was recovered from a woman aged 50 to 60 with Graves' ophthalmopathy. Written as DNA, the CDR3 is TGTGCCAGCAGCACTCAGCGGGAGGGGAACACCGGGGAGCTGTTTTTT. Amino acids: CASSTQREGNTGELFF. Full variable domain (missing parts from reference TRBV9 and TRBJ2-2): DSGVTQTPKHLITATGQRVTLRCSPRSGDLSVYWYQQSLDQGLQFLIQYYNGEERAKGNILERFSAQQFPDLHSELNLSSLELGDSALYFCASSTQREGNTGELFFGEGSRLTVL.